This T cell receptor beta chain comes out of a study of vaccination and CD4 T cells after COVID-19. The overall study: Spike peptides, overlapping and drawn from SARS-CoV-2, HCoV-NL63, HCoV-OC43 and HCoV-229E, were used to stimulate cells.

This clonotype was counted only a few times. The antigen remains unidentified. Sequencing of DNA taken from cultured CD4+ T cells relied on the Oncomine TCR Beta short-read assay. TCRdb ran MiXCR on the PCR reads and lists one entry per CDR3 protein. The sample has about 21,000 distinct CDR3 sequences, over 35% seen once. The V end lost 3 bases, the J end lost 0 bases, and 9 bases lay between the germline ends. Germline V gene lookup returns CDR1 SNHLY and CDR2 FYNNEI. This CDR3 is 15 amino acids long. As to treatment: approximately 11-day PBMC culture with coronavirus spike peptide pools or control peptides (ViraFEST assay). After expanding antigen-specific T cells with peptide pools, ViraFEST sequenced their TCRs. Wells contained roughly 2.2 million PBMCs each, and these were cultured with about 9.2 IU/ml IL-2 and roughly 9.6 ug/ml peptide pools.

The chain links TRBV2 to TRBJ1-5; D is uncertain. Sequenced here: CD4+ T cells from blood, cultured in vitro, sampled before SARS-CoV-2 vaccination. This receptor was identified in a human donor who received a COVID-19 vaccine. The CDR3 DNA reads as TGTGCCAGCAGTGAGGAGGTATATAGCAATCAGCCCCAGCATTTT. Its protein product is CASSEEVYSNQPQHF.